The following is a TCR beta chain sequence with its context. Its antigen is unidentified. Genomic DNA constituted the template upon which TCR beta VDJ and CDR3 profiling was performed. MiXCR was run by TCRdb on the reads, yielding one entry per CDR3 protein. Seen here are 150,000 or so distinct CDR3 sequences, less than 60% observed once, and the top ten hold 10% to 15%. This CDR3 comprises 16 residues. Unmatched junction bases numbered 5, after V lost 3 bases and J lost 0 bases. CDR1 and CDR2 from the germline V gene are KGHSH and LQKENI. The entry originates in a study of CD8+CD57+ T cells in acquired aplastic anemia. Across the whole study: The DNA of sorted CD4+ and CD8+ cells averaged approximately 3.3 ug. Study results and caveats: Comparison of patients with controls identified about 27 shared CD8+ CDR3 sequences.

CD8+CD57+ cell expansion, shown by flow cytometry, had occurred in the patients selected for sequencing. With no exception, the patients had severe acquired aplastic anemia. Material: sorted CD4+, CD8+, or CD8+CD57+ T cells (not recorded which) from PBMCs. This chain connects TRBV18 to TRBJ2-7; TRBD1 matches 10 bases. This clonotype was sampled from a human donor with aplastic anemia. The CDR3 spells CASSPGTGVSSYEQYF. CDR3 coding DNA: TGTGCCAGCTCACCCGGGACAGGGGTGAGCTCCTACGAGCAGTACTTC.